Described below is a single TCR beta chain sequence and its context. The entry originates in a study of shared clonotypes between healthy human individuals. V gave up 2 bases and J gave up 3 bases, with 8 bases separating them. This CDR3 has 13 amino acids. Germline assignment: CDR1 SGHTA and CDR2 FQGTGA. Here immunoSEQ multiplex PCR was the method, and the copy in TCRdb shows in-frame clones only, minus some. The sample lists roughly 500,000 clones; about 85% were seen once. The sample comprised PBMCs. The sequence derives from a woman in her 40s in good health. Some clones in this sample may be carry-over from other donors' samples. The chain couples TRBV7-3 to TRBJ2-7; no clear D. The CDR3 region is CASSLGPRYEQYF. The CDR3 DNA reads TGTGCCAGCAGCTTAGGACCCCGCTACGAGCAGTACTTC.